This passage covers 18 T cell receptor beta chains from one sample sequenced in a study of response to subunit inactivated influenza vaccine. Each CDR3 protein is one row after TCRdb ran MiXCR on the RT-PCR reads. Here the sample spans 700,000 to 900,000 distinct CDR3 sequences, approximately 21% being singletons. The sample here was PBMCs from blood, taken about 5 days after vaccination. Receptors were obtained from a man in his forties or fifties who received an inactivated influenza vaccine.

This chain connects TRBV29-1 to TRBJ2-3; 10 bases are shared with TRBD1. The CDR3 totals 14 residues. V lost 7 bases and J lost 1; bases outside the gene matches: 5. The germline gives CDR1 SQVTM, CDR2 ANQGSEA. CDR3 nucleotide sequence: TGCAGCGCGGGACAGGGGTTCGGCACAGATACGCAGTATTTT. Protein sequence: CSAGQGFGTDTQYF.

This sequence joins TRBV5-1 and TRBJ2-3, with unresolved D. The V end lost 0 bases, the J end lost 4 bases, and 6 bases lay between the germline ends. Per germline, CDR1 SGHRS and CDR2 YFSETQ. CDR3 length equals 13 residues. The DNA of the CDR3 is TGCGCCAGCAGCTTGGACGTTCCAGATACGCAGTATTTT. Translating gives CASSLDVPDTQYF.

This clonotype appeared a few times. V is TRBV7-9 and J is TRBJ2-7; the D is unclear. CDR1 is SEHNR and CDR2 is FQNEAQ in the germline V gene (reference sequence). The CDR3 covers 12 residues. V was trimmed by 4 bases and J by 2 bases, leaving 6 bases between them. The CDR3 sequence is CASSSNPYEQYF. CDR3 DNA sequence: TGTGCCAGCAGCTCCAACCCCTACGAGCAGTACTTC. The variable domain in full, with the rest retrieved from reference TRBV7-9 and TRBJ2-7, is DTGVSQNPRHKITKRGQNVTFRCDPISEHNRLYWYRQTLGQGPEFLTYFQNEAQLEKSRLLSDRFSAERPKGSFSTLEIQRTEQGDSAMYLCASSSNPYEQYFGPGTRLTVT.

The table lists this clonotype with a few counts. The chain has TRBV25-1 and TRBJ2-1; 9 nucleotides line up with TRBD2. The CDR3 loop spans 16 amino acids. The junction had 19 bases not matched to a gene; V was cut back by 4 bases and J by 15 bases. Germline lookup yields CDR1 MGHDK and CDR2 SYGVNS. CDR3: CASSGLGREGHTSLFF. DNA of the CDR3: TGTGCCAGCAGTGGATTAGGGCGGGAGGGCCACACCTCACTGTTCTTC.

The chain employs TRBV19 and TRBJ2-2; possible D gene TRBD2, 6 bases. The V end was cut by 5 bases, the J end by 5 bases, with 12 bases between. Germline V gene lookup returns CDR1 LNHDA and CDR2 SQIVND (reference sequence). This CDR3 has 14 residues. The CDR3 region is CASSSHSGTGELFF. In DNA form, the CDR3 reads TGTGCCAGTAGTTCCCATAGCGGAACCGGGGAGCTGTTTTTT.

The chain recombines TRBV6-5 with TRBJ2-7; D possibly corresponds to TRBD1 (7 bases). Trimming took 4 bases from V and 4 from J, leaving 20 bases between them. CDR1 and CDR2 from the germline V gene are MNHEY and SVGAGI. This CDR3 contains 16 residues. The CDR3: CASSLLRSRGVYEQYF. The CDR3 DNA reads TGTGCCAGCAGTTTGTTAAGAAGCAGGGGGGTGTACGAGCAGTACTTC.

This clonotype was seen only a few times. The chain has TRBV3-1 and TRBJ1-2; D gene uncertain. The V and J ends lost 1 base and 2 bases respectively, with 14 bases between them. The CDR3 has 16 amino acids. CDR1 is LGHDT and CDR2 is YNNKEL in the germline V gene (reference sequence). Written as DNA, the CDR3 is TGTGCCAGCAGCCAAGCTGGGCGGTGGGTGAACTATGGCTACACCTTC. Its protein is CASSQAGRWVNYGYTF.

The chain is built from TRBV7-9 and TRBJ1-4; TRBD1 is a possible D gene (5 bases). The CDR3 runs 15 residues. With 4 bases removed from V and 6 bases from J, the gap between germline ends came to 15 bases. CDR1 and CDR2 from the germline V gene are SEHNR and FQNEAQ (reference sequence). CDR3 protein: CASSSTGTDYEKLFF. The CDR3 DNA reads as TGTGCCAGCAGCTCGACCGGGACGGATTATGAAAAACTGTTTTTT.

The rearrangement links TRBV5-1 to TRBJ2-7; D is undetermined. The CDR3 has 14 residues. Germline V gene data show CDR1 as SGHRS and CDR2 as YFSETQ. V shed 3 bases and J shed 0 bases, with 10 bases lying between them. The CDR3, as DNA: TGCGCCAGCAGCTCGGACGGAGACTCCTACGAGCAGTACTTC. This codes for CASSSDGDSYEQYF.

The chain is built from TRBV6-2 or TRBV6-3 and TRBJ1-5, with D perhaps TRBD1 (5 bases). V gave up 2 bases and J gave up 6 bases, with 14 bases separating them. CDR1 and CDR2 (germline): MNHEY, SVGEGT. The CDR3 covers 15 residues. The DNA of the CDR3 is TGTGCCAGCAGTTACCTATCGGGGGTTTCTCAGCCCCAGCATTTT. Its translation is CASSYLSGVSQPQHF.

This chain joins TRBV28 and TRBJ2-1; D remains unclear. This CDR3 is 14 amino acids long. Trimming cost V 2 bases and J 8 bases, with 13 bases left between them. Looked up from germline, CDR1 is MDHEN and CDR2 is SYDVKM. The CDR3 DNA is TGTGCCAGCAGTTTACGAGCTCGCCGTTATGAGCAGTTCTTC. It translates to CASSLRARRYEQFF.

The chain uses TRBV5-1 and TRBJ2-5, with D unclear. The CDR3 is 13 residues long. Trimming left V 4 bases short and J 4 bases short, with 11 bases between. The germline V gene encodes CDR1 SGHRS and CDR2 YFSETQ. The CDR3 DNA follows: TGCGCCAGCAGCCGGACCATGGGAGAGACCCAGTACTTC. This gives the protein CASSRTMGETQYF.

There are a few counts of this clonotype. V and J are TRBV12-3 or TRBV12-4 and TRBJ2-7; D not resolved. V dropped 3 bases and J dropped 3 bases, with 15 bases sitting between them. The CDR3 has 15 residues. CDR3 DNA: TGTGCCAGCAGTTTCGGGCAGGAGTCCTTCTACGAGCAGTACTTC. Amino acids: CASSFGQESFYEQYF.

This clonotype was counted a few times. The V call is TRBV20-1, the J call TRBJ1-1, with D tentatively TRBD1 (6 bases). CDR1 and CDR2 from the germline V gene are DFQATT and SNEGSKA (reference sequence). CDR3 size: 14 residues. The germline V and J ends were trimmed by 0 bases and 8 bases, with 16 bases remaining between them. The CDR3 region is CSAREAGVNREAFF. CDR3 in DNA: TGCAGTGCTAGAGAGGCAGGGGTAAATAGGGAAGCTTTCTTT.

This clonotype was counted between two and nine times. The rearrangement links TRBV7-9 to TRBJ2-1, with D unclear. V was shortened by 5 bases and J by 8 bases, with 16 bases between the two germline ends. The CDR3 covers 14 residues. CDR1 and CDR2 from the germline V gene are SEHNR and FQNEAQ (reference sequence). CDR3 DNA sequence: TGTGCCAGCAGCCTCACCCCTGGGGTGGATGAGCAGTTCTTC. As protein: CASSLTPGVDEQFF.

This clonotype was observed a handful of times. The rearrangement uses TRBV7-2 and TRBJ1-1, with a weak D call TRBD1 (6 bases). CDR3 size: 14 residues. V gave up 6 bases and J gave up 8 bases, with 19 bases separating them. The germline CDR1 and CDR2 sequences are SGHTA and FQGNSA. This CDR3 is CASRRQQGMGEAFF. The CDR3 coding sequence is TGTGCCAGCAGAAGACAACAGGGAATGGGGGAAGCTTTCTTT.

Ten or more counts support this clonotype. The chain is built from TRBV15 and TRBJ2-5; D is unclear. The germline CDR1 and CDR2 sequences are LNHNV and YYDKDF (reference sequence). The ends were cut back, 0 bases at V and 4 bases at J, with 6 bases in the middle. The CDR3 totals 13 residues. CDR3 sequence (DNA): TGTGCCACCAGCAGAGATAGAGGAGAGACCCAGTACTTC. Translating gives CATSRDRGETQYF. The whole variable domain, remainder taken from reference TRBV15 and TRBJ2-5, is DAMVIQNPRYQVTQFGKPVTLSCSQTLNHNVMYWYQQKSSQAPKLLFHYYDKDFNNEADTPDNFQSRRPNTSFCFLDIRSPGLGDTAMYLCATSRDRGETQYFGPGTRLLVL.

With respect to this clonotype: A much larger clone lies one base from this, so it may be a read error. V gene TRBV27 combines with J gene TRBJ2-1; 14 bases align to TRBD2. Germline assignment: CDR1 MNHEY and CDR2 SMNVEV (reference sequence). The CDR3 runs 16 residues. The CDR3 DNA sequence: TGTGCCGGCAGTCCCGGGACTAGCGGGGGCTACAATGAGCAGTTCTTC. Residues: CAGSPGTSGGYNEQFF.